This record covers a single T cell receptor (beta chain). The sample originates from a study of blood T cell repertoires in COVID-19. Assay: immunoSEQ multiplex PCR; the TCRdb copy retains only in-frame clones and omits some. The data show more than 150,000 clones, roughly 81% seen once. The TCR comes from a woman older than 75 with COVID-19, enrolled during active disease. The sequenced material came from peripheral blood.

The CDR3 coding sequence is TGTGCCAGCAGCCAACTAACAACAGGGGGCTATGGCTACACCTTC. Amino acid sequence: CASSQLTTGGYGYTF. The V gene is TRBV3-1 (or the pseudogene TRBV3-2), the J gene TRBJ1-2; 8 bases agree with TRBD1. Looked up from germline, CDR1 is LGHDT and CDR2 is YNNKEL (reference sequence). V lost 2 bases to trimming and J lost 4 bases; unmatched junction nucleotides: 6. The CDR3 loop spans 15 amino acids.